Sequencing of this T cell receptor (beta chain) was carried out in a study of blood T cell repertoires in COVID-19. About the research overall: The study drew acute and convalescent COVID-19 samples from the United States, Italy and Spain.

How the authors handled the data: Using reference gene primer amplification, nucleated cell counts were estimated. Clones were sequenced by immunoSEQ multiplex PCR, and TCRdb holds only the in-frame ones, with some missing. That table gives V, J and clone size, and the DNA gave D and trimming. The sample lists more than 300,000 clones, under 95% occurring once. All recovered Cohort 3 donors got two negative PCRs, got clearance, or saw symptom resolution. Between the trimmed V and J ends, which lost 4 bases and 6 bases, there was a span of 11 bases. Germline CDR1 is SGHNT and CDR2 is YYREEE (reference sequence). CDR3 length equals 14 residues.

The TCR originated in a woman aged 25-40 years who had recovered from COVID-19. The rearrangement links TRBV5-4 to TRBJ1-6; TRBD1 might be the D (5 bases). Sequencing input: PBMCs or T cells enriched from blood (not recorded which). DNA for the CDR3: TGTGCCAGCAGCGCGACAGTGACTAATTCACCCCTCCACTTT. This codes for CASSATVTNSPLHF.